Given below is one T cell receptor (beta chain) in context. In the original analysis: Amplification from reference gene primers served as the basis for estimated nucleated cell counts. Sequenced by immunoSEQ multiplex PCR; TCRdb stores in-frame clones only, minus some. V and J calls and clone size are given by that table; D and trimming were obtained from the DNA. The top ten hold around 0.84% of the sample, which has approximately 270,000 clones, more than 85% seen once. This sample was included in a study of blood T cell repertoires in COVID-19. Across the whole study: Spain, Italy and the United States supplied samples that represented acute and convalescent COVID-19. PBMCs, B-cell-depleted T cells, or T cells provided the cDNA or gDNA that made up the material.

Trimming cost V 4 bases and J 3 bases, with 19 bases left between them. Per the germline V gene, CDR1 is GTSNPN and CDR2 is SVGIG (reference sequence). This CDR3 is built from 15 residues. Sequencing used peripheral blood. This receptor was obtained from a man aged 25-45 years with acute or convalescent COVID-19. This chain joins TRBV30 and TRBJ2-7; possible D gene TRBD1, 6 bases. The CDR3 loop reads CAWKRNRDTYYEQYF. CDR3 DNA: TGTGCCTGGAAACGGAACCGGGACACCTACTACGAGCAGTACTTC.